This is a list of T cell receptor beta chains from one sample in a study of siplizumab effects on memory and regulatory T cells. TCRdb's copy holds only in-frame clones and misses some; the assay was immunoSEQ multiplex PCR. The repertoire holds more than 70,000 clones, with 85% to 95% as singletons. The specimen was CD8+ T cells sorted from blood. Receptor source: a human donor in good health. Each CDR3 is given with its conserved first and last residue. Fields, in order: V gene, CDR3 protein.

>TRBV13
CASSLGGQNAYEQYF
>TRBV9
CASSVTGPDTQYF
>TRBV27
CASSPWAGGEQYF
>TRBV10-3
CAISESDRYGYTF
>TRBV7-9
CASSLPSPRTSETYNEQFF
>TRBV19
CASSIVDRQETQYF
>TRBV19
CASRVPSGRAASTGELFF
>TRBV28
CASSLWTENEKLFF
>TRBV7-3
CASSFTRLAGTYEQYF
>TRBV29-1
CSVAGPMNTEAFF
>TRBV2
CASKGGTSRKETQYF
>TRBV19
CASSIFLGTTYNEQFF
>TRBV7-6
CASSLIISYEQYF
>TRBV6-6
CASTPKLLYEQYF
>TRBV27
CASSLASGPYNEQFF
>TRBV11-1
CASSLGTSGSEELFF
>TRBV2
CASSQPGLDTDTQYF
>TRBV30
CAWRGPGQNQPQHF
>TRBV2
CASSARLDGETQYF
>TRBV19
CASSIGPHGFSYEQYF
>TRBV7-9
CASSFGLAGSSYNEQFF
>TRBV11-2
CASSDLYGYTF
>TRBV5-4
CASMGLSYNEQFF
>TRBV9
CASSPDGTGGFYEQYF
>TRBV27
CASSYRESYEQYF
>TRBV9
CASSVEDRAFSYEQYF
>TRBV9
CASSEDPEVETQYF
>TRBV11-2
CASSLPTGGVYEQYF
>TRBV7-9
CASSYGTSLSEQYF
>TRBV5-6
CASSPGPSPTTDTQYF
>TRBV13
CASSSGTTQNYEQYF
>TRBV4-2
CASSPAQGPLSEQYF
>TRBV4-1
CASSPTLGSYNEQFF
>TRBV6-5
CASRPTSALSYEQYF
>TRBV20-1
CSARFSEEQYF
>TRBV7-6
CASSFGGRSTDTQYF
>TRBV6-5
CASSYVQGSYEQYF
>TRBV27
CASSPGQGPNYEQYF
>TRBV19
CASSIYAYSNQPQHF
>TRBV6-5
CASSSAGYEQYF
>TRBV6-6
CAIRTGGVDEQYF